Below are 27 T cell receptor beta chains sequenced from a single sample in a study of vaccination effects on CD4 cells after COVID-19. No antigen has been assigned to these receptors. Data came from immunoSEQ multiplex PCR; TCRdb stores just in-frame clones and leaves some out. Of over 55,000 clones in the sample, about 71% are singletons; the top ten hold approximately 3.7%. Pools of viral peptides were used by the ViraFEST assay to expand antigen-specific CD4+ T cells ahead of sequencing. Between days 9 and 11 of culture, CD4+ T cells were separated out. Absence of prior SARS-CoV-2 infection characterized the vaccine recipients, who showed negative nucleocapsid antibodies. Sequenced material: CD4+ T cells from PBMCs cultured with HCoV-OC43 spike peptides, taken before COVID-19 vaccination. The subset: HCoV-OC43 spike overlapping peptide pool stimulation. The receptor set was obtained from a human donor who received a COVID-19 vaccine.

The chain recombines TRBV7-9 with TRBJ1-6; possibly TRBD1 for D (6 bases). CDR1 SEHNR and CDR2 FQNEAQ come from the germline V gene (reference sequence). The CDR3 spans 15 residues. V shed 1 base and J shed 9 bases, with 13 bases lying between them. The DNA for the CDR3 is TGTGCCAGCAGCTTAGGAAGCAGGGACACTTCACCCCTCCACTTT. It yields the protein CASSLGSRDTSPLHF.

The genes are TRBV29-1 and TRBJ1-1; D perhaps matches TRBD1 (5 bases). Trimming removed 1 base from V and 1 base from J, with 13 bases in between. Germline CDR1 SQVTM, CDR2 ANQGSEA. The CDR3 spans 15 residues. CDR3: CSVEGQRGANTEAFF. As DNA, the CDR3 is TGCAGCGTTGAAGGCCAGAGGGGCGCGAACACTGAAGCTTTCTTT.

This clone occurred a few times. The CDR3, as DNA: TGTGCCAGCAGCCCCCGACAGAGCTCCTATAATTCACCCCTCCACTTT. Protein sequence: CASSPRQSSYNSPLHF. This rearrangement joins TRBV11-2 to TRBJ1-6, with D maybe TRBD1 (5 bases). Germline CDR1 and CDR2: SGHAT and FQNNGV. Trimming shortened V by 5 bases and J by 0 bases, and 11 bases separated the two germline ends. The CDR3 is made up of 16 amino acids.

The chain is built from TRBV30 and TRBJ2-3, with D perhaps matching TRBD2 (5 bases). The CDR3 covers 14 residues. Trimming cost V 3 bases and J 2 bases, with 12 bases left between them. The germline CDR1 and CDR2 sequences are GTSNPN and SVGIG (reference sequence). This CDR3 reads CAWRPDWSTDTQYF. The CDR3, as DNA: TGTGCCTGGAGGCCGGACTGGTCCACAGATACGCAGTATTTT. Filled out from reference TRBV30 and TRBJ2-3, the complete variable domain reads SQTIHQWPATLVQPVGSPLSLECTVEGTSNPNLYWYRQAAGRGLQLLFYSVGIGQISSEVPQNLSASRPQDRQFILSSKKLLLSDSGFYLCAWRPDWSTDTQYFGPGTRLTVL.

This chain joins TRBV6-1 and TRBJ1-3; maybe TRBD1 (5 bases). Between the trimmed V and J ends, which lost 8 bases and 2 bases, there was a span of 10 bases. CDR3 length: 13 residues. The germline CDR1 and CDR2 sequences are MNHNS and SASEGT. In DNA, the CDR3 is TGTGCCAGCTGGGCGGGGGCTGGAAACACCATATATTTT. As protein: CASWAGAGNTIYF.

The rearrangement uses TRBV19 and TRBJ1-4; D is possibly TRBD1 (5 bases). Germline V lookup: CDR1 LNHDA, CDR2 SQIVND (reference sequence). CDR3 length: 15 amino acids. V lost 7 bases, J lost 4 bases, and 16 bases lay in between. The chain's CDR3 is CASTKGTANNEKLFF. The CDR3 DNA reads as TGTGCCAGTACTAAGGGGACGGCAAATAATGAAAAACTGTTTTTT.

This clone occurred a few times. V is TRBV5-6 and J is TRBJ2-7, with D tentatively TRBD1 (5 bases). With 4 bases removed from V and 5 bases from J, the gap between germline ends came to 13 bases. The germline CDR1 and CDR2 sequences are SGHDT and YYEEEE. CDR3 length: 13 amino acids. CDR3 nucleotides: TGTGCCAGCAGCGGCAGGGATGGCGACGAGCAGTACGTC. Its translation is CASSGRDGDEQYV.

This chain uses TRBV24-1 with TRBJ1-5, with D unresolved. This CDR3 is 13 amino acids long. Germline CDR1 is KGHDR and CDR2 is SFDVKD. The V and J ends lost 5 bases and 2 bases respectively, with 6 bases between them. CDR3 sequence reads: CATSGSGNQPQHF. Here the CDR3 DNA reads TGTGCCACCAGTGGAAGCGGCAATCAGCCCCAGCATTTT.

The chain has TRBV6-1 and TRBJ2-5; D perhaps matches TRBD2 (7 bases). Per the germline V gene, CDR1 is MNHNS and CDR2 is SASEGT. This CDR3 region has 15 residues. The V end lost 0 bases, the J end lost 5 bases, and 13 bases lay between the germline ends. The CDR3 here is CASSEAWGGGETQYF. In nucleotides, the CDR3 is TGTGCCAGCAGTGAAGCTTGGGGGGGCGGGGAGACCCAGTACTTC.

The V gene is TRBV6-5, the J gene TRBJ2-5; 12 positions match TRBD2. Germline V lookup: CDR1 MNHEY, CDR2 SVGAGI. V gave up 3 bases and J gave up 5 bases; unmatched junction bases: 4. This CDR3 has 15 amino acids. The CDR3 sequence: CASSYSTSGGETQYF. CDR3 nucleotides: TGTGCCAGCAGTTATTCGACTAGCGGGGGTGAGACCCAGTACTTC.

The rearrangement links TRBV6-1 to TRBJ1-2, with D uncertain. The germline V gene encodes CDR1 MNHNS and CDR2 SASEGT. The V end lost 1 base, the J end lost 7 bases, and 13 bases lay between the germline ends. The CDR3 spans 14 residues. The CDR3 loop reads CASSEVRRASGYTF. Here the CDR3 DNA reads TGTGCCAGCAGTGAAGTTCGGAGGGCTAGTGGCTACACCTTC.

The CDR3 here is CASSHSRVSTEAFF. In DNA form, the CDR3 reads TGTGCCAGCAGTCACTCGAGGGTGAGCACTGAAGCTTTCTTT. The rearrangement uses TRBV27 and TRBJ1-1; no firm D call. The V gene lost 5 bases and the J gene lost 4 bases, with 14 bases spanning the gap. The length of the CDR3 is 14 residues. Germline CDR1 reads MNHEY; CDR2 reads SMNVEV (reference sequence).

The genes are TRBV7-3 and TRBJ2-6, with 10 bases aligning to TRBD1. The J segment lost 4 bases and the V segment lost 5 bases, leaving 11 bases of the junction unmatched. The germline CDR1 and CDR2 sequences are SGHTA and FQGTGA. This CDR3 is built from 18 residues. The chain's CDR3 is CASSPQTGGASGANVLTF. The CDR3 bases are TGTGCCAGCAGCCCTCAGACAGGGGGCGCTTCGGGGGCCAACGTCCTGACTTTC.

The CDR3 here is CASTGQLIYEQYV. CDR3 DNA sequence: TGTGCCAGTACAGGGCAGCTAATTTACGAGCAGTACGTC. The chain is built from TRBV6-5 and TRBJ2-7, with a tentative D call TRBD1 (6 bases). CDR1 is MNHEY and CDR2 is SVGAGI in the germline V gene. The ends were cut back, 9 bases at V and 4 bases at J, with 16 bases in the middle. The CDR3 contains 13 residues.

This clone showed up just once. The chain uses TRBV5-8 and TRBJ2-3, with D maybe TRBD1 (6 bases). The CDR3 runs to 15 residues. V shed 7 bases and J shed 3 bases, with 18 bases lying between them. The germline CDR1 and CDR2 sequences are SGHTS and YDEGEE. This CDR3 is CASPNWGPPTDTQYF. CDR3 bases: TGTGCCAGCCCCAATTGGGGGCCGCCTACAGATACGCAGTATTTT.

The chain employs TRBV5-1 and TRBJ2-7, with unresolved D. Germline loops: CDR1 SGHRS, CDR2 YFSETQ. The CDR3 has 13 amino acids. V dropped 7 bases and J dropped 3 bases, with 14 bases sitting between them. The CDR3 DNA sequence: TGCGCCAGCCCGGCCGGCACAAACTACGAGCAGTACGTC. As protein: CASPAGTNYEQYV.

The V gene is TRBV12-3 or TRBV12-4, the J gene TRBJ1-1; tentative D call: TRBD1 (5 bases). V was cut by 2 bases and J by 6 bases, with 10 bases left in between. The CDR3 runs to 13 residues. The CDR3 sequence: CASSLNGAPEAFF. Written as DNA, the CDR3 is TGTGCCAGCAGTTTAAACGGGGCCCCTGAAGCTTTCTTT.

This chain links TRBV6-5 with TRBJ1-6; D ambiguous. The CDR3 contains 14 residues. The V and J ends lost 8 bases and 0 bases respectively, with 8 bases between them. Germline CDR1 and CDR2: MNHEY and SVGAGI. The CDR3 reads CASERSSYNSPLHF. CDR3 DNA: TGTGCCAGCGAACGGAGCTCCTATAATTCACCCCTCCACTTT.

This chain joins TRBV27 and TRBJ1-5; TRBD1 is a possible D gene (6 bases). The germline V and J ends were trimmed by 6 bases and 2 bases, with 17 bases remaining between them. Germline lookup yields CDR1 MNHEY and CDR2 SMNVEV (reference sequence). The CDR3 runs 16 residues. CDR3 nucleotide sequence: TGTGCCAGCAGATCAGGGGAGTTCCGTGGCAATCAGCCCCAGCATTTT. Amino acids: CASRSGEFRGNQPQHF.

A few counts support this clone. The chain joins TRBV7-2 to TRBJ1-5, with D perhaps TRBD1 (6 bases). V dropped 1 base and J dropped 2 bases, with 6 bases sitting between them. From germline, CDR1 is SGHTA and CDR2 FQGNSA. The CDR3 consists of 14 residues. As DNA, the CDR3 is TGTGCCAGCAGCTTAGACAGGGGCAATCAGCCCCAGCATTTT. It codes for CASSLDRGNQPQHF.

The chain's CDR3 is CASSAVGTGDMNTEAFF. CDR3 sequence (DNA): TGTGCCAGCAGCGCCGTCGGAACAGGAGACATGAACACTGAAGCTTTCTTT. This chain connects TRBV9 to TRBJ1-1; D perhaps matches TRBD1 (5 bases). The CDR3 is 17 amino acids. V was trimmed by 3 bases and J by 0 bases, leaving 18 bases between them. CDR1 is SGDLS, CDR2 YYNGEE, per germline. Complete variable domain (other parts from reference TRBV9 and TRBJ1-1): DSGVTQTPKHLITATGQRVTLRCSPRSGDLSVYWYQQSLDQGLQFLIQYYNGEERAKGNILERFSAQQFPDLHSELNLSSLELGDSALYFCASSAVGTGDMNTEAFFGQGTRLTVV.

CDR3 residues: CASSATAANEKLFF. CDR3 nucleotide sequence: TGTGCCAGCAGCGCGACAGCAGCTAATGAAAAACTGTTTTTT. V usage is TRBV7-2 and J usage is TRBJ1-4, with D possibly matching TRBD1 (5 bases). V shed 5 bases and J shed 3 bases, with 10 bases lying between them. Germline V CDR1 and CDR2: SGHTA, FQGNSA. CDR3 length equals 14 residues.

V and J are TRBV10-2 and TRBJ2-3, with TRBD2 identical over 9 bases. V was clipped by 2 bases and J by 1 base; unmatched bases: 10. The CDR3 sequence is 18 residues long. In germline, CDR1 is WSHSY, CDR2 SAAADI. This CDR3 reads CASSESGPIAGGTDTQYF. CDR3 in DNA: TGCGCCAGCAGTGAGAGTGGACCGATAGCGGGGGGCACAGATACGCAGTATTTT.

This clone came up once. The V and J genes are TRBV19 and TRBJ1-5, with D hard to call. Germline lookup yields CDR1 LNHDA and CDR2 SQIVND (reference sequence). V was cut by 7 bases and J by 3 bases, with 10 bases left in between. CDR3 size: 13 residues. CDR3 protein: CASNGGLNQPQHF. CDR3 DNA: TGTGCCAGTAACGGCGGCCTCAATCAGCCCCAGCATTTT.

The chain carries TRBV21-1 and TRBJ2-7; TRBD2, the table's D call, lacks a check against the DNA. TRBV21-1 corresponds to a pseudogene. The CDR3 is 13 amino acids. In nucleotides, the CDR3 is TGTGCCAGCGTACGTCTCCACTTATACGAGCAGTACGTC. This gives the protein CASVRLHLYEQYV.

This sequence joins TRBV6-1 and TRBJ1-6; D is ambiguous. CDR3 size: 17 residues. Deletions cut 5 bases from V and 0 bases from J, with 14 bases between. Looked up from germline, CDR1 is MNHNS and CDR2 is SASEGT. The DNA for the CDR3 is TGTGCCAGCAGTAAAGGACGGCCGAGCTCCTATAATTCACCCCTCCACTTT. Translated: CASSKGRPSSYNSPLHF.

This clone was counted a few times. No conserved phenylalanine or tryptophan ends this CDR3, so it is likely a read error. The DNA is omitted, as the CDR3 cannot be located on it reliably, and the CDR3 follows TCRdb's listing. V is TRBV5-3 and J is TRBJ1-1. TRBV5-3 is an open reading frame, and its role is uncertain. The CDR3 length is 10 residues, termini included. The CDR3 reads CARSFGGPPA.